The 29 T cell receptor beta chains below were found in one sample sequenced in a study of blood T cell repertoires in COVID-19. TCRdb's copy holds only in-frame clones and misses some; the assay was immunoSEQ multiplex PCR. Found here are 300,000 to 350,000 clones, roughly 89% of them singletons; the top ten hold approximately 9.3%. Source material: peripheral blood. The source of these receptors is a young man with COVID-19, enrolled during active disease.

The chain uses TRBV4-3 and TRBJ2-2; unclear D gene. The V and J ends lost 4 bases and 4 bases respectively, with 13 bases between them. The CDR3 is made up of 15 amino acids. Germline values: CDR1 LGHNA, CDR2 YSLEER. The CDR3 region is CASSPRVLFTGELFF. CDR3 in DNA: TGCGCCAGCAGCCCTAGAGTTCTATTCACCGGGGAGCTGTTTTTT.

This clone has a single count. J is TRBJ2-1 and V is TRBV5-1, with 8 bases identical to TRBD1. Looked up from germline, CDR1 is SGHRS and CDR2 is YFSETQ. CDR3 length: 14 amino acids. After removal of 7 bases from V and 6 bases from J, the junction contained 9 bases not matched to a gene. The CDR3 DNA reads TGCGCCAGCCGACGACAGGGGAGCTCCAATGAGCAGTTCTTC. It specifies CASRRQGSSNEQFF.

The chain links TRBV20-1 to TRBJ2-3; TRBD2 matches at 8 bases. CDR1 and CDR2 (germline): DFQATT, SNEGSKA (reference sequence). The CDR3 covers 13 residues. The junction had 7 bases not matched to a gene; V was cut back by 3 bases and J by 8 bases. The CDR3 region has the DNA TGCAGTGCTAGTGAGGGACTAGTGGCTACGCAGTATTTT. Translating gives CSASEGLVATQYF.

As DNA, the CDR3 is TGTGCCAGTAGCGGGTCAGCCCTCTTAAATGAGCAGTTCTTC. Amino acids: CASSGSALLNEQFF. V usage is TRBV19 and J usage is TRBJ2-1; D ambiguous. Trimming took off 6 bases at V and 7 bases at J, with 16 bases between the two ends. CDR1 LNHDA and CDR2 SQIVND come from the germline V gene (reference sequence). CDR3 length equals 14 residues.

This rearrangement joins TRBV7-2 to TRBJ1-6; 7 bases agree with TRBD1. V shed 3 bases and J 8 bases; nucleotides not matched to a gene: 7. The CDR3 length is 15 residues. The germline CDR1 and CDR2 sequences are SGHTA and FQGNSA. As DNA, the CDR3 is TGTGCCAGCAGCTTCCGCCGGGACAGTTATTCACCCCTCCACTTT. Translation: CASSFRRDSYSPLHF.

The chain has TRBV2 and TRBJ2-3, with 9 bases matching TRBD2. The length of the CDR3 is 16 residues. Germline V gene sequence: CDR1 SNHLY, CDR2 FYNNEI. J gave up 0 bases and V 4 bases, and 5 bases lay outside the gene matches. The CDR3 nucleotides read TGTGCCAGCAGTGTGCGGGGGGGAGGTAGCACAGATACGCAGTATTTT. Amino acids: CASSVRGGGSTDTQYF.

The J gene is TRBJ1-6, the V gene TRBV19; a possible D gene is TRBD1 (5 bases). The CDR3 runs 15 residues. Per germline, CDR1 LNHDA and CDR2 SQIVND (reference sequence). V was clipped by 1 base and J by 7 bases, with 11 bases between them. Written as DNA, the CDR3 is TGTGCCAGTAGTATAGGAGACAGACAGAATTCACCCCTCCACTTT. Translating it yields CASSIGDRQNSPLHF. The variable domain in full, completed from reference TRBV19 and TRBJ1-6, reads DGGITQSPKYLFRKEGQNVTLSCEQNLNHDAMYWYRQDPGQGLRLIYYSQIVNDFQKGDIAEGYSVSREKKESFPLTVTSAQKNPTAFYLCASSIGDRQNSPLHFGNGTRLTVT.

The chain uses TRBV12-5 and TRBJ1-1, with 7 positions matching TRBD1. The junction had 4 bases not matched to a gene; V was cut back by 6 bases and J by 3 bases. This CDR3 is 13 amino acids long. Germline V gene sequence: CDR1 LGHNT, CDR2 FRNRAP. This CDR3 is CASGGGKHTEAFF. CDR3 nucleotide sequence: TGTGCTAGTGGAGGGGGCAAACACACTGAAGCTTTCTTT.

The chain has TRBV13 and TRBJ2-3; 16 bases are a match to TRBD2. The trim removed 4 bases at V and 4 bases at J, leaving 11 bases unmatched. The V gene's germline CDR1 is PRHDT and CDR2 FYEKMQ (reference sequence). The length of the CDR3 is 19 residues. Written as DNA, the CDR3 is TGTGCCAGCAGCTCCTTGGGACTAGCGGGGGGGCAGGAATCAGATACGCAGTATTTT. As protein: CASSSLGLAGGQESDTQYF.

The V gene is TRBV15, the J gene TRBJ2-5; D possibly corresponds to TRBD2 (5 bases). The CDR3 covers 15 residues. V lost 0 bases, J lost 4 bases, and 12 bases lay in between. Germline loops: CDR1 LNHNV, CDR2 YYDKDF (reference sequence). The DNA for the CDR3 is TGTGCCACCAGCAGAGAATATACTAGGAGAGAGACCCAGTACTTC. It specifies CATSREYTRRETQYF. Full variable domain (missing parts from reference TRBV15 and TRBJ2-5): DAMVIQNPRYQVTQFGKPVTLSCSQTLNHNVMYWYQQKSSQAPKLLFHYYDKDFNNEADTPDNFQSRRPNTSFCFLDIRSPGLGDTAMYLCATSREYTRRETQYFGPGTRLLVL.

The DNA for the CDR3 is TGTGCCAGCAGCTTGACAGTAACCACCTATAATTCACCCCTCCACTTT. It codes for CASSLTVTTYNSPLHF. J is TRBJ1-6 and V is TRBV7-2; D might be TRBD1 (5 bases). Germline V CDR1 and CDR2: SGHTA, FQGNSA. This CDR3 contains 16 residues. The V end was cut by 3 bases, the J end by 2 bases, with 11 bases between.

The chain combines TRBV7-2 with TRBJ1-2; no reliable D call. Germline lookup yields CDR1 SGHTA and CDR2 FQGNSA. The V and J ends lost 1 base and 1 base respectively, with 7 bases between them. The length of the CDR3 is 14 residues. The CDR3 sequence is CASSLGSDNYGYTF. Here the CDR3 DNA reads TGTGCCAGCAGCTTAGGCTCAGATAACTATGGCTACACCTTC.

This rearrangement joins TRBV7-8 to TRBJ2-3; D might be TRBD2 (6 bases). Germline V gives CDR1 SGHVS, CDR2 FQNEAQ. This CDR3 has 14 amino acids. The germline V and J ends were trimmed by 1 base and 3 bases, with 8 bases remaining between them. CDR3: CASSLEGTTDTQYF. Here the CDR3 DNA reads TGTGCCAGCAGCTTAGAGGGGACTACAGATACGCAGTATTTT.

The chain links TRBV16 to TRBJ1-2; TRBD1 agrees at 9 bases. The CDR3 extends over 13 amino acids. Germline V gene sequence: CDR1 KGHSY, CDR2 FQNENV. Unmatched junction bases numbered 1, after V lost 3 bases and J lost 5 bases. The CDR3 loop is CASSHGQGYGYTF. The CDR3 coding sequence is TGTGCCAGCAGCCACGGACAGGGGTATGGCTACACCTTC. The variable domain in full, completed from reference TRBV16 and TRBJ1-2, reads GEEVAQTPKHLVRGEGQKAKLYCAPIKGHSYVFWYQQVLKNEFKFLISFQNENVFDETGMPKERFSAKCLPNSPCSLEIQATKLEDSAVYFCASSHGQGYGYTFGSGTRLTVV.

V is TRBV9 and J is TRBJ2-1; 16 positions match TRBD2. This CDR3 contains 17 residues. The trim removed 4 bases at V and 7 bases at J, leaving 8 bases unmatched. Germline V gene sequence: CDR1 SGDLS, CDR2 YYNGEE. The CDR3 coding sequence is TGTGCCAGCAGCTCGGGACTAGCGGGAGGGGCGGTTAATGAGCAGTTCTTC. Amino acid sequence: CASSSGLAGGAVNEQFF.

This chain joins TRBV18 and TRBJ1-1, with 11 bases aligning to TRBD1. In germline, CDR1 is KGHSH, CDR2 LQKENI. V lost 6 bases to trimming and J lost 1 base; unmatched junction nucleotides: 10. The CDR3 is 17 amino acids. This chain's CDR3 is CASSPGQGGSRNTEAFF. The CDR3 region has the DNA TGTGCCAGCTCGCCGGGACAGGGGGGATCCAGGAACACTGAAGCTTTCTTT.

This clone was seen only once. The chain is built from TRBV10-2 and TRBJ1-5; 7 nucleotides line up with TRBD1. Trimming removed 8 bases from V and 4 bases from J; junction bases left unmatched: 8. Germline V gene data show CDR1 as WSHSY and CDR2 as SAAADI. CDR3 length equals 14 residues. Here the CDR3 DNA reads TGCGCCAGCGGCCGACAGGGAGCAAATCAGCCCCAGCATTTT. Translating it yields CASGRQGANQPQHF.

This chain uses TRBV3-1 (or the pseudogene TRBV3-2) with TRBJ2-4, with TRBD1 matching 9 bases. V gave up 4 bases and J gave up 6 bases; unmatched junction bases: 10. Per the germline V gene, CDR1 is LGHDT and CDR2 is YNNKEL (reference sequence). The CDR3 totals 16 residues. The chain's CDR3 is CASSPNWGGQGNIQYF. Written as DNA, the CDR3 is TGTGCCAGCAGCCCGAATTGGGGGGGACAGGGAAACATTCAGTACTTC.

The rearrangement joins TRBV7-2 to TRBJ2-5, with 10 bases identical to TRBD2. The CDR3 has 15 residues. J lost 5 bases, V lost 6 bases, and 9 bases had no gene match. CDR1 SGHTA and CDR2 FQGNSA come from the germline V gene. The CDR3: CASSPSGSRWETQYF. Here the CDR3 DNA reads TGTGCCAGCAGTCCTAGCGGGAGTAGGTGGGAGACCCAGTACTTC.

This sequence joins TRBV11-2 and TRBJ1-5; D may be TRBD1 (6 bases). V was cut by 4 bases and J by 0 bases, with 10 bases left in between. The CDR3 is made up of 15 amino acids. Germline V lookup: CDR1 SGHAT, CDR2 FQNNGV. CDR3 sequence: CASSSVGASNQPQHF. As DNA, the CDR3 is TGTGCCAGCAGCTCCGTGGGGGCTAGCAATCAGCCCCAGCATTTT.

Ten or more counts support this clone. The J gene is TRBJ2-2, the V gene TRBV5-5; possibly TRBD2 for D (6 bases). This CDR3 is built from 14 residues. Per germline, CDR1 SGHKS and CDR2 YYEKEE (reference sequence). V was clipped by 5 bases and J by 7 bases, with 15 bases between them. Here the CDR3 DNA reads TGTGCCAGCAGTAGGAGCCCCGGGAGCGGGGAGCTGTTTTTT. Protein sequence: CASSRSPGSGELFF.

CDR3 protein: CASSLAGLMNGYTF. The CDR3 coding sequence is TGCGCCAGCAGCTTGGCGGGTTTGATGAATGGCTACACCTTC. The rearrangement uses TRBV5-1 and TRBJ1-2; no firm D call. Trimming pared 0 bases from V and 6 bases from J, leaving 12 bases between. Germline V gene lookup returns CDR1 SGHRS and CDR2 YFSETQ. The CDR3 runs 14 residues.

The rearrangement joins TRBV7-9 to TRBJ1-2; 7 positions agree with TRBD1. This CDR3 spans 14 amino acids. CDR1 is SEHNR, CDR2 FQNEAQ, per germline (reference sequence). J gave up 0 bases and V 4 bases, and 2 bases lay outside the gene matches. The CDR3 is CASSWDSSNYGYTF. CDR3 DNA: TGTGCCAGCAGCTGGGACAGCTCTAACTATGGCTACACCTTC. The variable domain in full, with the rest retrieved from reference TRBV7-9 and TRBJ1-2, is DTGVSQNPRHKITKRGQNVTFRCDPISEHNRLYWYRQTLGQGPEFLTYFQNEAQLEKSRLLSDRFSAERPKGSFSTLEIQRTEQGDSAMYLCASSWDSSNYGYTFGSGTRLTVV.

The chain has TRBV4-2 and TRBJ2-4; 10 bases align to TRBD1. The trim removed 0 bases at V and 6 bases at J, leaving 5 bases unmatched. The CDR3 contains 16 residues. The germline V gene encodes CDR1 LGHNA and CDR2 YNFKEQ. This CDR3 is CASSQEAGQGSNIQYF. The CDR3, as DNA: TGTGCCAGCAGCCAAGAGGCGGGACAGGGGTCAAACATTCAGTACTTC.

Only a few counts were recorded for this clone. The chain links TRBV12-5 to TRBJ1-5, with 8 positions matching TRBD1. CDR3 size: 20 residues. The V gene's germline CDR1 is LGHNT and CDR2 FRNRAP. With V trimmed by 0 bases and J by 6 bases, 19 bases remained unmatched. The DNA of the CDR3 is TGTGCTAGTGGTTTGGTAATAGGCGGACAGGGAAGGAAGGTAGGTCAGCCCCAGCATTTT. Protein: CASGLVIGGQGRKVGQPQHF.

The V call is TRBV12-3 or TRBV12-4, the J call TRBJ1-2; D call uncertain. The CDR3 covers 12 residues. Trimming took off 1 base at V and 4 bases at J, with 4 bases between the two ends. CDR3 loop: CASSLDIYGYTF. The CDR3 DNA follows: TGTGCCAGCAGTTTAGACATCTATGGCTACACCTTC.

The gene calls are TRBV7-2 and TRBJ2-5, with a possible D match to TRBD2 (5 bases). CDR1 is SGHTA, CDR2 FQGNSA, per germline. The CDR3 contains 13 residues. The V and J ends lost 4 bases and 3 bases respectively, with 9 bases between them. CDR3 protein: CASSSTSKETQYF. The CDR3 nucleotides read TGTGCCAGCAGCTCAACTAGTAAAGAGACCCAGTACTTC.

This clone was seen just once. The CDR3: CASSFRGPTDTQYF. The CDR3 bases are TGTGCCAGCAGCTTCAGGGGGCCCACAGATACGCAGTATTTT. The rearrangement joins TRBV7-3 to TRBJ2-3; 8 bases align to TRBD1. Losses at the gene ends were 3 bases for V and 2 bases for J; bases not matched to a gene: 1. The CDR3 is 14 residues long. Germline V gene sequence: CDR1 SGHTA, CDR2 FQGTGA.

This chain uses TRBV7-2 with TRBJ2-4; tentative D call: TRBD2 (6 bases). Per the germline V gene, CDR1 is SGHTA and CDR2 is FQGNSA. V dropped 2 bases and J dropped 7 bases, with 18 bases sitting between them. The length of the CDR3 is 16 residues. The CDR3 bases are TGTGCCAGCAGCTTATCCCTCGGACGGGCGGGGAACATTCAGTACTTC. Protein: CASSLSLGRAGNIQYF.